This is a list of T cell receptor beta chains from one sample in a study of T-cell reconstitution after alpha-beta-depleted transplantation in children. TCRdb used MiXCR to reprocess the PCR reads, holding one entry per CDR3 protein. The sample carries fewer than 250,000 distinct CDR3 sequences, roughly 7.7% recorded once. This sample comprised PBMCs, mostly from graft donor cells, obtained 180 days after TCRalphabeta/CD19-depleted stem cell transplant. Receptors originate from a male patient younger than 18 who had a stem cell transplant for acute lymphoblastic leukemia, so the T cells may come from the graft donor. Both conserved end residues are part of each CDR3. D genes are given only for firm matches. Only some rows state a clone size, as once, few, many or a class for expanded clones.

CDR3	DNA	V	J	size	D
CASSLAGGSQYF	TGCGCCAGCAGCTTGGCAGGGGGCAGCCAGTACTTC	TRBV5-1	TRBJ2-5	many	TRBD1
CASSSRVSQETQYF	TGTGCCAGCAGCTCAAGGGTGTCCCAAGAGACCCAGTACTTC	TRBV7-2	TRBJ2-5	many	-
CASSPYRGQNEQYF	TGCGCCAGCAGCCCGTACAGGGGGCAAAACGAGCAGTACTTC	TRBV5-1	TRBJ2-7	many	TRBD1
CASSFQSGNGYEQYF	TGTGCCAGCAGTTTCCAAAGCGGGAATGGCTACGAGCAGTACTTC	TRBV12-3/TRBV12-4	TRBJ2-7	many	TRBD2
CASSFSSRSQNTGELFF	TGCGCCAGCAGCTTTTCTAGCCGATCCCAGAACACCGGGGAGCTGTTTTTT	TRBV5-1	TRBJ2-2	many	-
CASSESTGLNTEAFF	TGCGCCAGCAGTGAGTCGACAGGTTTGAACACTGAAGCTTTCTTT	TRBV10-1	TRBJ1-1	many	-
CASSSLPQGYSSTDTQYF	TGTGCCAGCAGCTCGTTACCCCAGGGATATTCTAGCACAGATACGCAGTATTTT	TRBV11-1	TRBJ2-3	many	-
CASNPSPRKRGTDTQYF	TGTGCCAGCAACCCTTCCCCTCGGAAGCGGGGCACAGATACGCAGTATTTT	TRBV12-3/TRBV12-4	TRBJ2-3	many	-
CASYQETQYF	TGCGCCAGTTATCAAGAGACCCAGTACTTC	TRBV5-1	TRBJ2-5	many	-
CSVGMASFGANVLTF	TGCAGCGTTGGCATGGCGTCCTTTGGGGCCAACGTCCTGACTTTC	TRBV29-1	TRBJ2-6	many	-
CASTLDQETQYF	TGTGCCAGCACCCTCGACCAAGAGACCCAGTACTTC	TRBV7-9	TRBJ2-5	-	-
CASSIDRANYGYTF	TGTGCCAGTAGTATCGATCGGGCGAACTATGGCTACACCTTC	TRBV19	TRBJ1-2	many	-
CASSIPLQGLAGELFF	TGTGCCAGTAGTATCCCCCTACAGGGTTTGGCCGGGGAGCTGTTTTTT	TRBV19	TRBJ2-2	many	-
CASSPSQANYGYTF	TGTGCCAGCAGTCCCTCTCAGGCTAACTATGGCTACACCTTC	TRBV7-9	TRBJ1-2	few	-
CASSVDTQYF	TGTGCCAGCAGTGTTGATACGCAGTATTTT	TRBV12-3/TRBV12-4	TRBJ2-3	many	-
CASTSKGREAFF	TGTGCCAGCACCTCGAAGGGGAGAGAAGCTTTCTTT	TRBV28	TRBJ1-1	many	-
CASSPEVVTIYF	TGTGCCAGCAGTCCAGAAGTTGTGACCATATATTTT	TRBV6-6	TRBJ1-3	many	-
CASNHPGGGGETQYF	TGCGCCAGCAACCACCCAGGGGGCGGGGGAGAGACCCAGTACTTC	TRBV5-1	TRBJ2-5	few	-
CSAATAGYGYTF	TGCAGTGCTGCGACAGCCGGCTATGGCTACACCTTC	TRBV20-1	TRBJ1-2	many	-
CASSPPGQSPYEQYF	TGTGCCAGCAGCCCTCCGGGACAGAGTCCCTACGAGCAGTACTTC	TRBV5-4	TRBJ2-7	-	TRBD1
CASSGSRGRREKLFF	TGTGCCAGCAGTGGAAGTAGGGGGCGCCGGGAAAAACTGTTTTTT	TRBV12-3/TRBV12-4	TRBJ1-4	many	TRBD1
CASGEMVSYNEQFF	TGCGCCAGCGGGGAAATGGTCTCCTACAATGAGCAGTTCTTC	TRBV5-1	TRBJ2-1	many	-
CASSERDSLHETQYF	TGTGCCAGCAGTGAACGAGACAGCCTTCATGAGACCCAGTACTTC	TRBV6-1	TRBJ2-5	many	-
CASSADRPSGNTIYF	TGTGCCAGCAGCGCGGACAGACCCTCTGGAAACACCATATATTTT	TRBV12-3/TRBV12-4	TRBJ1-3	many	-
CACGATSTDTQYF	TGTGCCTGCGGCGCCACTAGCACAGATACGCAGTATTTT	TRBV6-1	TRBJ2-3	many	-
CASSLPAQLCGSSYEQYF	TGTGCCAGCAGTCTCCCCGCCCAGTTATGCGGGAGTTCCTACGAGCAGTACTTC	TRBV12-3/TRBV12-4	TRBJ2-7	-	TRBD2
CASRIGRDLGYTF	TGTGCCAGCAGAATAGGGAGGGACCTAGGCTACACCTTC	TRBV28	TRBJ1-2	few	-
CASSFRGRNQPQHF	TGTGCCAGCAGCTTTAGAGGGAGAAATCAGCCCCAGCATTTT	TRBV5-6	TRBJ1-5	many	-
CASSTWTEETQYF	TGTGCCAGCAGCACCTGGACAGAAGAGACCCAGTACTTC	TRBV9	TRBJ2-5	many	-
CASSQGGVLHHTDTQYF	TGTGCCAGCAGCCAAGGGGGCGTACTCCACCACACAGATACGCAGTATTTT	TRBV3-1	TRBJ2-3	many	-
CAISETGVGNTIYF	TGTGCCATCAGTGAGACAGGGGTCGGAAACACCATATATTTT	TRBV10-3	TRBJ1-3	many	TRBD1
CASSYGLAAYNEQFF	TGCGCCAGCAGCTACGGACTAGCGGCATACAATGAGCAGTTCTTC	TRBV5-1	TRBJ2-1	many	TRBD2
CASSETGRAGNEQFF	TGTGCCAGCAGTGAAACTGGCAGGGCAGGGAATGAGCAGTTCTTC	TRBV6-1	TRBJ2-1	many	-
CATSDSRGSNEQFF	TGTGCCACCAGTGATTCCCGGGGTAGCAATGAGCAGTTCTTC	TRBV24-1	TRBJ2-1	many	-
CASSFLGRAGDTQYF	TGTGCCAGCAGCTTCCTGGGACGGGCGGGCGATACGCAGTATTTT	TRBV7-9	TRBJ2-3	few	-
CASSQAGTTGELFF	TGCGCCAGCAGCCAAGCAGGTACCACCGGGGAGCTGTTTTTT	TRBV4-3	TRBJ2-2	-	-
CASSETGTGAYGYTF	TGTGCCAGCAGTGAAACGGGGACAGGCGCCTATGGCTACACCTTC	TRBV2	TRBJ1-2	many	TRBD1
CASSSTVSRGFHLHF	TGTGCCAGCAGTTCGACAGTTTCGAGGGGCTTTCACCTCCACTTT	TRBV6-5	TRBJ1-6	-	-
CSVGGGQLLQETQYF	TGCAGCGTGGGTGGGGGACAGCTCCTACAAGAGACCCAGTACTTC	TRBV29-1	TRBJ2-5	many	TRBD1
CASAAGTDTQYF	TGTGCCAGCGCCGCAGGCACAGATACGCAGTATTTT	TRBV27	TRBJ2-3	many	-
CSDYRENTGELFF	TGCAGCGATTACAGGGAGAACACCGGGGAGCTGTTTTTT	TRBV29-1	TRBJ2-2	many	-
CASGRRRDRYTDTQYF	TGTGCCAGCGGCCGCCGCCGGGACAGATACACAGATACGCAGTATTTT	TRBV5-6	TRBJ2-3	-	TRBD1